Listed below are T cell receptor beta chains from one sample, sequenced in a study of T cell repertoires in cytomegalovirus infection. TCRdb processed the reads anew with MiXCR; each CDR3 protein has one entry. Here the sample spans approximately 300,000 distinct CDR3 sequences, more than 20% being singletons. Their antigens remain unidentified. The source material was cultured PBMCs, sampled from culture after CMV antigen stimulation. The receptors shown here come from a human donor in good health (CMV status not recorded). Some clones in this sample may be carry-over from other donors' samples. CDR3s include the opening cysteine and the closing phenylalanine or tryptophan. D genes are given only for firm matches.

j_gene: TRBJ1-1
len: 14
d_gene: .
v_gene: TRBV11-2
CDR3aa: CASRGLQGVTEAFF

j_gene: TRBJ2-2
len: 16
d_gene: TRBD2
v_gene: TRBV7-9
CDR3aa: CASSKTAGVWAGELFF

j_gene: TRBJ2-5
len: 14
d_gene: TRBD1
v_gene: TRBV7-2
CDR3aa: CASSQSTGEETQYF

j_gene: TRBJ2-2
len: 18
d_gene: .
v_gene: TRBV6-2/TRBV6-3
CDR3aa: CASSPGTRRRWLAGELFF

j_gene: TRBJ2-5
len: 14
d_gene: .
v_gene: TRBV28
CDR3aa: CASSLYSRGETQYF

j_gene: TRBJ2-1
len: 17
d_gene: .
v_gene: TRBV7-3
CDR3aa: CASSPGGPPSRMNEQFF

j_gene: TRBJ2-2
len: 18
d_gene: TRBD2
v_gene: TRBV7-3
CDR3aa: CASSLSPRLAANTGELFF

j_gene: TRBJ1-3
len: 13
d_gene: .
v_gene: TRBV11-1
CDR3aa: CASSWGSGNTIYF

j_gene: TRBJ2-3
len: 15
d_gene: TRBD2
v_gene: TRBV28
CDR3aa: CASSRTSGIGDTQYF

j_gene: TRBJ1-2
len: 13
d_gene: TRBD1
v_gene: TRBV28
CDR3aa: CASSSGQTYGYTF

j_gene: TRBJ1-5
len: 14
d_gene: .
v_gene: TRBV6-2/TRBV6-3
CDR3aa: CASSYGGGGQPQHF

j_gene: TRBJ1-2
len: 14
d_gene: .
v_gene: TRBV7-2
CDR3aa: CASSSTGFNYGYTF

j_gene: TRBJ1-2
len: 13
d_gene: .
v_gene: TRBV11-3
CDR3aa: CASSLEHSDGYTF

j_gene: TRBJ1-2
len: 15
d_gene: .
v_gene: TRBV7-9
CDR3aa: CASSLVGREGRGYTF

j_gene: TRBJ2-1
len: 14
d_gene: TRBD2
v_gene: TRBV7-9
CDR3aa: CAIRGLAENNEQFF

j_gene: TRBJ1-1
len: 14
d_gene: .
v_gene: TRBV29-1
CDR3aa: CSVEGEESNTEAFF

j_gene: TRBJ2-2
len: 15
d_gene: TRBD2
v_gene: TRBV19
CDR3aa: CASTTLAGATGELFF

j_gene: TRBJ1-6
len: 16
d_gene: .
v_gene: TRBV7-2
CDR3aa: CASSAGRQHYNSPLHF

j_gene: TRBJ2-5
len: 16
d_gene: .
v_gene: TRBV7-6
CDR3aa: CASSSSGAGLYETQYF

j_gene: TRBJ1-5
len: 14
d_gene: .
v_gene: TRBV6-2/TRBV6-3
CDR3aa: CASSWTVRGQPQHF

j_gene: TRBJ1-1
len: 14
d_gene: .
v_gene: TRBV4-3
CDR3aa: CASSQVGVGTEAFF

j_gene: TRBJ1-2
len: 13
d_gene: .
v_gene: TRBV7-9
CDR3aa: CASSLAARGYYTF

j_gene: TRBJ2-7
len: 14
d_gene: TRBD2
v_gene: TRBV7-2
CDR3aa: CASSLLAGAYEQYF

j_gene: TRBJ2-1
len: 17
d_gene: .
v_gene: TRBV7-9
CDR3aa: CASRLILGRSSYNEQFF

j_gene: TRBJ1-1
len: 15
d_gene: .
v_gene: TRBV20-1
CDR3aa: CSARRGARWTTEAFF

j_gene: TRBJ2-1
len: 16
d_gene: .
v_gene: TRBV6-8
CDR3aa: CASREGASAPYNEQFF

j_gene: TRBJ2-3
len: 16
d_gene: TRBD2
v_gene: TRBV7-2
CDR3aa: CASSLAWTSAGDTQYF

j_gene: TRBJ2-5
len: 14
d_gene: TRBD1
v_gene: TRBV6-2/TRBV6-3
CDR3aa: CASSSTGGRETQYF

j_gene: TRBJ1-2
len: 15
d_gene: .
v_gene: TRBV10-3
CDR3aa: CAIRTQGAFSYGYTF

j_gene: TRBJ2-3
len: 15
d_gene: .
v_gene: TRBV20-1
CDR3aa: CSARGRTVLTDTQYF

j_gene: TRBJ2-7
len: 13
d_gene: TRBD2
v_gene: TRBV7-9
CDR3aa: CASSQGLASEQYF

j_gene: TRBJ2-7
len: 18
d_gene: TRBD1
v_gene: TRBV18
CDR3aa: CASSPSGTGYRGTGVQYF

j_gene: TRBJ2-1
len: 16
d_gene: .
v_gene: TRBV7-2
CDR3aa: CASSLRRVPTYNEQFF

j_gene: TRBJ1-1
len: 17
d_gene: .
v_gene: TRBV10-3
CDR3aa: CAIRPPRGERGNTEAFF

j_gene: TRBJ2-1
len: 17
d_gene: .
v_gene: TRBV27
CDR3aa: CASSLASSRERYNEQFF

j_gene: TRBJ2-3
len: 15
d_gene: TRBD2
v_gene: TRBV18
CDR3aa: CDSSPSGLRTDTQYF

j_gene: TRBJ1-3
len: 18
d_gene: .
v_gene: TRBV7-9
CDR3aa: CASSSDRSRLTSGNTIYF

j_gene: TRBJ2-1
len: 17
d_gene: .
v_gene: TRBV2
CDR3aa: CASSHPPAERNYNEQFF

j_gene: TRBJ2-7
len: 14
d_gene: .
v_gene: TRBV6-2/TRBV6-3
CDR3aa: CASSYVGGAYEQYF

j_gene: TRBJ2-1
len: 11
d_gene: .
v_gene: TRBV12-3/TRBV12-4
CDR3aa: CASSFTREQFF

j_gene: TRBJ2-5
len: 14
d_gene: .
v_gene: TRBV7-2
CDR3aa: CASSFRRGEETQYF

j_gene: TRBJ2-7
len: 14
d_gene: .
v_gene: TRBV10-3
CDR3aa: CAISESTGTYEQYF

j_gene: TRBJ1-1
len: 14
d_gene: .
v_gene: TRBV27
CDR3aa: CASSFRGPGTEAFF